The 9 T cell receptor beta chains below all came from one sample that was sequenced in a study of breast tumors, draining lymph nodes, adjacent tissues. TCRdb ran MiXCR on the multiplex PCR reads and lists one entry per CDR3 protein. This sample yields 66,000 or so distinct CDR3 sequences, of which roughly 40% are seen a single time; about 8.4% belongs to the top ten. Sequencing used breast tumor tissue. The receptor set was obtained from a female donor with breast cancer. Some clones in this sample may be carry-over from other donors' samples.

A remark on this clonotype: One end of the junction varies from germline; a read error may be responsible. The chain has TRBV7-7 and TRBJ2-5; TRBD2 matches 9 bases. CDR1 is SSHAT, CDR2 FNYEAQ, per germline (reference sequence). CDR3 length equals 14 residues. CDR3 sequence reads: CASSGSGGGETQYF. CDR3 in DNA: TGTGCTAGCAGTGGTAGCGGGGGTGGGGAGACCCAGTACTTC.

A note on this clonotype: No DNA is shown, since the ends of the CDR3 on it are uncertain; the CDR3 is the one TCRdb lists. The chain links TRBV11-2 to TRBJ1-3. Including both end residues, the CDR3 is 20 amino acids long. Per germline, CDR1 SGHAT and CDR2 FQNNGV. The CDR3 reads CASSFYICSATRDSGNTIYF.

V and J are TRBV6-2 or TRBV6-3 and TRBJ1-1; TRBD1 might be the D (5 bases). Deletions cut 8 bases from V and 1 base from J, with 23 bases between. The germline CDR1 and CDR2 sequences are MNHEY and SVGEGT. This CDR3 spans 17 amino acids. The CDR3 bases are TGTGCCAGCCGAATAGCGGGAGGGGTCGGTTGGAACACTGAAGCTTTCTTT. This gives the protein CASRIAGGVGWNTEAFF.

V is TRBV12-3 or TRBV12-4 and J is TRBJ1-2; 7 nucleotides line up with TRBD1. J lost 4 bases, V lost 7 bases, and 12 bases had no gene match. The CDR3 contains 15 residues. The CDR3 DNA is TGTGCCAGCATCCTAACAGGGGCAGGGATCTATGGCTACACCTTC. Amino acids: CASILTGAGIYGYTF.

The V and J genes are TRBV7-8 and TRBJ2-7; 10 nucleotides agree with TRBD2. The CDR3 length is 15 residues. The germline gives CDR1 SGHVS, CDR2 FQNEAQ. V lost 2 bases and J lost 2; bases outside the gene matches: 3. The CDR3 DNA sequence: TGTGCCAGCAGCTTAAGTAGCGGGGGGACCTACGAGCAGTACTTC. This sequence encodes CASSLSSGGTYEQYF.

The chain is built from TRBV20-1 and TRBJ2-2, with 7 bases that match TRBD2. The CDR3 totals 14 residues. The J segment lost 1 base and the V segment lost 8 bases, leaving 7 bases of the junction unmatched. CDR1 and CDR2 from the germline V gene are DFQATT and SNEGSKA (reference sequence). The CDR3 region has the DNA TGCAGTACTGTAGCGGGCTTGAACACCGGGGAGCTGTTTTTT. The encoded protein is CSTVAGLNTGELFF.

Many counts were recorded for this clonotype. This chain uses TRBV19 with TRBJ2-7; D unresolved. V gave up 5 bases and J gave up 4 bases, with 6 bases separating them. The CDR3 has 11 amino acids. Germline assignment: CDR1 LNHDA and CDR2 SQIVND (reference sequence). The CDR3 here is CASSFAYEQYF. CDR3 coding DNA: TGTGCCAGTAGTTTTGCGTACGAGCAGTACTTC.

The chain joins TRBV9 to TRBJ2-1; possibly TRBD2 for D (6 bases). With 3 bases removed from V and 12 bases from J, the gap between germline ends came to 25 bases. The CDR3 is 16 residues long. The V gene's germline CDR1 is SGDLS and CDR2 YYNGEE. The CDR3 sequence: CASSESTGEGTDTQFF. The CDR3 DNA is TGTGCCAGCAGCGAGTCCACGGGGGAAGGCACAGATACGCAGTTCTTC. Combining the CDR3 with reference TRBV9 and TRBJ2-1 gives the whole variable domain DSGVTQTPKHLITATGQRVTLRCSPRSGDLSVYWYQQSLDQGLQFLIQYYNGEERAKGNILERFSAQQFPDLHSELNLSSLELGDSALYFCASSESTGEGTDTQFFGPGTRLTVL.

This clonotype was found many times. The CDR3 carries no conserved terminal phenylalanine or tryptophan, so it likely arises from a read error. The chain recombines TRBV10-3 with TRBJ1-2, with 7 bases identical to TRBD1. This CDR3 has 14 residues. The germline gives CDR1 ENHRY, CDR2 SYGVKD. Unmatched junction bases numbered 11, after V lost 6 bases and J lost 7 bases. The CDR3 nucleotides are TGTGCCATCAGGGAAAGGGGGCGTGGAGCTGGCTACACCCTC. As protein: CAIRERGRGAGYTL.